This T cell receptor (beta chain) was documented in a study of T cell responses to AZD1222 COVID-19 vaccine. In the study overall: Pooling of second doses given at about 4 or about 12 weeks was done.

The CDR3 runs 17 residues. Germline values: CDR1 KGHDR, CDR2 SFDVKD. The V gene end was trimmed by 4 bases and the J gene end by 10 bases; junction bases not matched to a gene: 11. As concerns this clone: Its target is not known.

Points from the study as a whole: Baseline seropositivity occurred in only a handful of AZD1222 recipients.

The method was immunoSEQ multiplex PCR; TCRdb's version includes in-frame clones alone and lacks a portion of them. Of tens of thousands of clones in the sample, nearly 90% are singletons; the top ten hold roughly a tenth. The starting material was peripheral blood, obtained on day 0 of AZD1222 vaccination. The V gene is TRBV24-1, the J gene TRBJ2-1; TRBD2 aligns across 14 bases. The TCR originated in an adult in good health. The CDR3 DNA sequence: TGTGCCACCAGTGACCCGTCCGGGACTAGCGGGAGTAGCGAGCAGTTCTTC. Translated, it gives CATSDPSGTSGSSEQFF.